Listed below are T cell receptor beta chains from one sample, sequenced in a study of Ad26.COV2.S vaccination and SARS-CoV-2 variants. Data came from immunoSEQ multiplex PCR; TCRdb stores just in-frame clones and leaves some out. The data hold about 350,000 clones, with just over 90% observed a single time. The sample in question was peripheral blood, obtained after recovery from COVID-19. The source of these receptors is a human donor who had recovered from COVID-19. Each CDR3 is given with its conserved first and last residue. Each record gives: D gene, J gene, clone size, V gene, CDR3 DNA, CDR3 protein. D genes are given only for firm matches. Part of the rows lack a size; the others show once, few, many or a class for expanded clones.

>.|TRBJ2-7|.|TRBV7-2
TGTGCCAGCAGCTTATCCAGGGGCACCTACGAGCAGTACTTC
CASSLSRGTYEQYF
>.|TRBJ1-2|.|TRBV5-8
TGTGCCAGCAGCTTGCCAGGGGAGGTTTGGGGCTACACCTTC
CASSLPGEVWGYTF
>.|TRBJ2-5|.|TRBV5-1
TGCGCCAGCAGCTCCCGACAGGTACCGCCTTTAGAGACCCAGTACTTC
CASSSRQVPPLETQYF
>.|TRBJ1-2|.|TRBV5-1
TGCGCCAGCAGCTTGGGTGCAGGTACCTCTAACTATGGCTACACCTTC
CASSLGAGTSNYGYTF
>.|TRBJ1-5|.|TRBV2
TGTGCCAGCACCCATATCGAAGGGGGAAGTGCCAATCAGCCCCAGCATTTT
CASTHIEGGSANQPQHF
>.|TRBJ1-1|.|TRBV19
TGTGCCACCAATCGGTGGTTAGGGGCGACGAACACTGAAGCTTTCTTT
CATNRWLGATNTEAFF
>TRBD1|TRBJ1-2|.|TRBV29-1
TGCAGCGTTGCAGAGGGGGCTAACGGCTACACCTTC
CSVAEGANGYTF
>TRBD1|TRBJ2-7|.|TRBV4-3
TGCGCCAGCAGCCAAGATGGCCCAGGGGGAGAGCAGTACTTC
CASSQDGPGGEQYF
>.|TRBJ2-3|.|TRBV19
TGTGCCAGTAGTATTGCCACAGATACGCAGTATTTT
CASSIATDTQYF
>.|TRBJ2-1|.|TRBV10-3
TGTGCCATCAGTGTAGACGGGGGCGAGCAGTTCTTC
CAISVDGGEQFF
>TRBD1|TRBJ2-7|once|TRBV6-2/TRBV6-3
TGTGCCAGCAGTTACGAGCGGGACAGGGGCTACGAGCAGTACTTC
CASSYERDRGYEQYF
>TRBD1|TRBJ1-2|.|TRBV27
TGTGCCAGCAGTTTCGGACAGGACGCTAACTATGGCTACACCTTC
CASSFGQDANYGYTF
>.|TRBJ1-2|.|TRBV7-9
TGTGCCAGCAGCTTAAGCACGAGGGGGTATGGCTACACCTTC
CASSLSTRGYGYTF
>.|TRBJ1-2|.|TRBV12-3/TRBV12-4
TGTGCCAGCACACAGGGACCCTATGGCTACACCTTC
CASTQGPYGYTF
>.|TRBJ2-1|once|TRBV18
TGTGCCAGCTCACCACTCCAGGTCGGGACGGGACGGAATCATGAGCAGTTCTTC
CASSPLQVGTGRNHEQFF
>TRBD1|TRBJ2-3|.|TRBV18
TGTGCCAGCTCACCCGGACAGGTGGATGCAGATACGCAGTATTTT
CASSPGQVDADTQYF
>.|TRBJ2-2|.|TRBV4-1
TGCGCCAGCAGCCAAGAGGCCGGACAGATCACCGGGGAGCTGTTTTTT
CASSQEAGQITGELFF